This TCR beta chain was obtained from a study of early T cells in non-severe SARS-CoV-2 infection. On the study more broadly: Sequencing targeted bulk RNA from unsorted whole blood, leaving chains unpaired.

MiXCR was run by TCRdb on the 5' RACE reads, yielding one entry per CDR3 protein. The profile shows about 56,000 distinct CDR3 sequences, roughly a tenth of them singletons. This clonotype was counted between two and nine times. Germline lookup yields CDR1 SEHNR and CDR2 FQNEAQ (reference sequence). The length of the CDR3 is 14 residues. V was trimmed by 5 bases and J by 3 bases, leaving 11 bases between them. The clonotype originates from an adult who was a healthcare worker with PCR-confirmed SARS-CoV-2 infection or an uninfected control (not recorded which). The rearrangement joins TRBV7-9 to TRBJ1-5, with D possibly being TRBD1 (5 bases). Sequencing used whole blood. The CDR3 DNA reads as TGTGCCAGCAGCCGGGACGGAAACAATCAGCCCCAGCATTTT. Translating gives CASSRDGNNQPQHF. The full variable domain, its missing parts supplied by reference TRBV7-9 and TRBJ1-5, is DTGVSQNPRHKITKRGQNVTFRCDPISEHNRLYWYRQTLGQGPEFLTYFQNEAQLEKSRLLSDRFSAERPKGSFSTLEIQRTEQGDSAMYLCASSRDGNNQPQHFGDGTRLSIL.